The TCR beta chain described here comes from a study of T cells in Graves' hyperthyroidism and ophthalmopathy. Overall study context: Once the initial diagnosis was made, peripheral blood was obtained before any treatment.

What was amplified from RNA transcripts were TCR beta CDR3 regions. TCR CDR3 regions were first amplified by RT-PCR with HTBI primers. TCRdb independently ran MiXCR on the multiplex PCR reads; one entry per CDR3 protein. The sample has roughly 300,000 distinct CDR3 sequences; less than 30% are singletons. Exclusion of a patient resulted from uncontrolled infection, other autoimmune disease, pregnancy or lactation. Diagnosis rested on symptoms, serum thyroxine and TRAb, thyroid ultrasound, and orbital computed tomography. This clonotype was seen only a few times. The source of this sequence is a man aged 40-49 years with Graves' hyperthyroidism that later progressed to Graves' ophthalmopathy. Input material: blood.

This CDR3 reads CASRRLAGGYEQYF. CDR3 coding DNA: TGTGCCAGCAGGCGACTAGCGGGGGGCTACGAGCAGTACTTC. The J gene is TRBJ2-7, the V gene TRBV6-1; the match to TRBD2 covers 13 bases. The V segment lost 6 bases and the J segment 3 bases; nucleotides outside the gene matches: 2. Per the germline V gene, CDR1 is MNHNS and CDR2 is SASEGT. CDR3 length: 14 amino acids.